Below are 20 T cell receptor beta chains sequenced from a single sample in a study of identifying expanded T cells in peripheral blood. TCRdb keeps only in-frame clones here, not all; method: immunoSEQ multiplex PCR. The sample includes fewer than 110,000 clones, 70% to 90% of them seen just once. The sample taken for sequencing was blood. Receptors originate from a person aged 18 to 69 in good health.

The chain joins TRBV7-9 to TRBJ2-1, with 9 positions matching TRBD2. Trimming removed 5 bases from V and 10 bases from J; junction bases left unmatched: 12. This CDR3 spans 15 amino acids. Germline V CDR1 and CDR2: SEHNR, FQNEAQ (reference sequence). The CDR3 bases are TGTGCCAGCAGCCCCCAGGTAGCGGGGGTCGGAGAGCAGTTCTTC. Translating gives CASSPQVAGVGEQFF.

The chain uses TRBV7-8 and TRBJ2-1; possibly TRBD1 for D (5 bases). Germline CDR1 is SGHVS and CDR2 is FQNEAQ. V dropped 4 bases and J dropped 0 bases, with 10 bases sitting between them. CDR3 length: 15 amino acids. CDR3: CASSWQGGSYNEQFF. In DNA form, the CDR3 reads TGTGCCAGCAGCTGGCAGGGTGGCTCCTACAATGAGCAGTTCTTC.

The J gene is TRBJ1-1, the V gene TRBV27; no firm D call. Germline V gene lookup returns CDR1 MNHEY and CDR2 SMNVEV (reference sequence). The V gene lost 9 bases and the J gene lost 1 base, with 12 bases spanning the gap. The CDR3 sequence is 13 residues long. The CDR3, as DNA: TGTGCCAGTCTGGGAGTGTGGAACACTGAAGCTTTCTTT. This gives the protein CASLGVWNTEAFF.

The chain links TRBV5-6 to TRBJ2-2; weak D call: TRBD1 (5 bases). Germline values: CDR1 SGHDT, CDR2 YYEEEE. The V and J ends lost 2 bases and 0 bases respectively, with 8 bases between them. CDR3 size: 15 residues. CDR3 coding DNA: TGTGCCAGCAGCTTACAGGTCTCGAACACCGGGGAGCTGTTTTTT. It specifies CASSLQVSNTGELFF.

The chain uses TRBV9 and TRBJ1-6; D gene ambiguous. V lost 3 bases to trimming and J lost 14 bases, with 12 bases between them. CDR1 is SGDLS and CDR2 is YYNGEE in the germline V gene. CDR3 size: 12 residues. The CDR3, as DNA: TGTGCCAGCAGCGCCGACCGTGGGGCCCTCCACTTT. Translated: CASSADRGALHF.

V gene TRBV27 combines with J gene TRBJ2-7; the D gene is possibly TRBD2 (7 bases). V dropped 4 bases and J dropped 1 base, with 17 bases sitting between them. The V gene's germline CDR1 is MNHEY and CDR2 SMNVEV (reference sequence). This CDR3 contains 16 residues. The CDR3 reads CASSYRGRGPSYEQYF. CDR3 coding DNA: TGTGCCAGCAGTTATCGGGGGCGGGGGCCTTCCTACGAGCAGTACTTC.

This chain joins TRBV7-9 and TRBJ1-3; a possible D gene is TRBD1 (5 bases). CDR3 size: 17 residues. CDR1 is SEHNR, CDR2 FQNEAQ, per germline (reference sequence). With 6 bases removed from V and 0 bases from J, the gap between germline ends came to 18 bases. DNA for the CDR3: TGTGCCAGCAGACCCCAAGGGCGTGGGGGCTCTGGAAACACCATATATTTT. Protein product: CASRPQGRGGSGNTIYF.

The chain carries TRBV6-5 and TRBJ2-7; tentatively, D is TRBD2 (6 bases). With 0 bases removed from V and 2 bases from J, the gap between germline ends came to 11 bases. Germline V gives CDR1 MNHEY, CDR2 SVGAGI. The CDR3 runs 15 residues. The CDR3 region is CASSYSVTGAYEQYF. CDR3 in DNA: TGTGCCAGCAGTTACTCTGTAACGGGGGCCTACGAGCAGTACTTC.

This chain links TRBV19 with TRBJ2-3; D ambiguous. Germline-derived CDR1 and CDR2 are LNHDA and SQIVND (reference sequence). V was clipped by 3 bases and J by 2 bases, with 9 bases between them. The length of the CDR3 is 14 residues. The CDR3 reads CASSIWQATDTQYF. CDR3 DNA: TGTGCCAGTAGTATTTGGCAGGCCACAGATACGCAGTATTTT.

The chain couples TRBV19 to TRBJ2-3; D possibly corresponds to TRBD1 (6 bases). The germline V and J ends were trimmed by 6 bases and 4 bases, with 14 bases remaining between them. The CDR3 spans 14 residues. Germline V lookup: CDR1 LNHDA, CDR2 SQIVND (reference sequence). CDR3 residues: CASSRQAHADTQYF. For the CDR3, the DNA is TGTGCCAGTAGCCGACAGGCCCACGCAGATACGCAGTATTTT. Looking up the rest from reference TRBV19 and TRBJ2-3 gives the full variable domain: DGGITQSPKYLFRKEGQNVTLSCEQNLNHDAMYWYRQDPGQGLRLIYYSQIVNDFQKGDIAEGYSVSREKKESFPLTVTSAQKNPTAFYLCASSRQAHADTQYFGPGTRLTVL.

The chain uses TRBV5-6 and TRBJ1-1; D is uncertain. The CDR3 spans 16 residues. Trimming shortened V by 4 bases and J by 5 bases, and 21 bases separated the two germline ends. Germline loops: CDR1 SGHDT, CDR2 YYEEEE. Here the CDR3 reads CASSPSPRDAGTEAFF. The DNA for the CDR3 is TGTGCCAGCAGCCCGAGTCCCCGGGATGCGGGGACTGAAGCTTTCTTT.

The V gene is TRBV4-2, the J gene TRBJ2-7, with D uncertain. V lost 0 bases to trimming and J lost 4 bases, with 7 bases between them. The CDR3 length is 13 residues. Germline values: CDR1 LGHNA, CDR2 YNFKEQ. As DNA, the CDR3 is TGTGCCAGCAGCCAAGATAAAACGTACGAGCAGTACTTC. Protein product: CASSQDKTYEQYF.

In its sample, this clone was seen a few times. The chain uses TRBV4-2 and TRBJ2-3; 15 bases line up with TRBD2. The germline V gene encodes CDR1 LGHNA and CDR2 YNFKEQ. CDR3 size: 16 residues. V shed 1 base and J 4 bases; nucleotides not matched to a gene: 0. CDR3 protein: CASSQGTSGGADTQYF. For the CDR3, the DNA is TGTGCCAGCAGCCAAGGGACTAGCGGGGGGGCAGATACGCAGTATTTT.

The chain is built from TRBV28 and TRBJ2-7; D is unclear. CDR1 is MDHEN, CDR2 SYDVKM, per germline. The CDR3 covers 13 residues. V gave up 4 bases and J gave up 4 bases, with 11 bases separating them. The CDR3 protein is CASSSSPQYEQYF. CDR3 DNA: TGTGCCAGCAGTTCCTCCCCACAGTACGAGCAGTACTTC. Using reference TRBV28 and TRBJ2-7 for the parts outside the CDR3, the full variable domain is DVKVTQSSRYLVKRTGEKVFLECVQDMDHENMFWYRQDPGLGLRLIYFSYDVKMKEKGDIPEGYSVSREKKERFSLILESASTNQTSMYLCASSSSPQYEQYFGPGTRLTVT.

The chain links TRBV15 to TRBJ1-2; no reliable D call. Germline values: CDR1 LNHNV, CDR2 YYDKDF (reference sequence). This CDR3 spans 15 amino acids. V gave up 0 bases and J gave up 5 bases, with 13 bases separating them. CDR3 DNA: TGTGCCACCAGCAGAGATAAGGGTTCGGGGTATGGCTACACCTTC. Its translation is CATSRDKGSGYGYTF.

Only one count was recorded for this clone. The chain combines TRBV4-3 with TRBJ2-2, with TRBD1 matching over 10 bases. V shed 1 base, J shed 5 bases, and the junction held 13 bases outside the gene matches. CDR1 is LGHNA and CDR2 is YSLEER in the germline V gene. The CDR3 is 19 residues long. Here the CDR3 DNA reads TGCGCCAGCAGCCAAGTTACATTTCTGGGGACAGGGGAAACCGGGGAGCTGTTTTTT. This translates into CASSQVTFLGTGETGELFF.

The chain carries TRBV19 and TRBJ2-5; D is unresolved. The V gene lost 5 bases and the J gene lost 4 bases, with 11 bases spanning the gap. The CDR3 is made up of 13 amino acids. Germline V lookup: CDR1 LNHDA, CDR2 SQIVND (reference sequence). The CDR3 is CASSPGWGETQYF. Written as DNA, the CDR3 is TGTGCCAGTAGTCCTGGCTGGGGAGAGACCCAGTACTTC.

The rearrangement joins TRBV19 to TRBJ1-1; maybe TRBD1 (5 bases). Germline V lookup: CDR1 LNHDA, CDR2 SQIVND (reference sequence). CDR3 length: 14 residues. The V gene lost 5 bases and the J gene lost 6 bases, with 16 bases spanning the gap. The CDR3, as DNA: TGTGCCAGTAGTGAGGGCAGGGTGAGGGCTGAAGCTTTCTTT. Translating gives CASSEGRVRAEAFF.

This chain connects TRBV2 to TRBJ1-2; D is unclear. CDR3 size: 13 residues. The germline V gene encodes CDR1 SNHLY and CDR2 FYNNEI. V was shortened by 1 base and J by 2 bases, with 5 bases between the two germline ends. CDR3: CASSEGQNYGYTF. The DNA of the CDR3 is TGTGCCAGCAGTGAAGGGCAGAACTATGGCTACACCTTC.

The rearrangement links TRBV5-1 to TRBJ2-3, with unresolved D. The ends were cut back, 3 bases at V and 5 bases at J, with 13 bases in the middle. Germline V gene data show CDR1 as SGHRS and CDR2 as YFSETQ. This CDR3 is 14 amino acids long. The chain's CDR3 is CASSYPGAGDTQYF. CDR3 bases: TGCGCCAGCAGCTACCCGGGTGCCGGAGATACGCAGTATTTT.